The sequence of this T cell receptor (beta chain) was determined in a study of blood T cell repertoires in COVID-19. The CDR3 runs to 18 residues. Authors' processing steps: Researchers report that nucleated cell counts were estimated from reference gene primer amplification. Clones were read by immunoSEQ multiplex PCR, and TCRdb kept only the in-frame ones, dropping some. The V and J calls and clone size were taken over from that table, and D and trimming were inferred from the DNA. This sample has more than 140,000 clones, with around 83% found just once. This receptor was obtained from a woman in her forties or fifties in a cohort sampled during active or convalescent COVID-19. The sample consisted of peripheral blood. This chain links TRBV21-1 with TRBJ1-2; TRBD1, the table's D call, was not compared with the DNA. TRBV21-1 is flagged as a pseudogene. CDR3 nucleotide sequence: TGTGCCAGCAGCAAAGACCCTATCCAGACAGGGTCTAACTATGGCTACACCTTC. Translated, it gives CASSKDPIQTGSNYGYTF.